This T cell receptor beta chain is drawn from a study of blood T cells in healthy people across ages. For this clonotype: The antigen is not known.

With a J-beta primer mix and a sample-barcoded 5' primer, a second PCR ran about 7 to 11 cycles. Sequencing yielded, for each sample, at least 3 million paired-end reads carrying CDR3. One entry per CDR3 protein results from TCRdb running MiXCR on the 5' RACE reads. The profile shows around 790,000 distinct CDR3 sequences, around 45% of them singletons. The CDR3 extends over 15 amino acids. Trimming left V 1 base short and J 11 bases short, with 20 bases between. Per germline, CDR1 SGHAT and CDR2 FQDESV (reference sequence). Findings and caveats of the study: A strong correlation was seen between TCR beta diversity and naive T cell percentage.

Specimen: blood. The receptor's source is a man aged 55 to 70 in good health. The gene calls are TRBV11-1 and TRBJ2-5; possibly TRBD1 for D (5 bases). CDR3 bases: TGTGCCAGCAGCTTAGGCACAGGAGTGGATAATGAGCAGTACTTC. Its protein product is CASSLGTGVDNEQYF.